This T cell receptor (beta chain) is from a study of T-cell reconstitution after alpha-beta-depleted transplantation in children. In its sample, this clonotype was seen a few times. The antigen remains unidentified. The study's findings and limits: Newly generated T cells supplied most T-cell counts and diversity one year post-transplant. The high TCRbeta diversity at day 60 in some patients came from surviving recipient T cells and thymic progenitors. There were reportedly several hundred expanded graft clones from which alpha-beta T cells came about two months after transplant.

The CDR3 extends over 19 amino acids. CDR1 and CDR2 from the germline V gene are LGHNA and YSLEER. With 0 bases removed from V and 1 base from J, the gap between germline ends came to 20 bases. TCRbeta library preparation incorporated unique molecular identifiers. TCRdb itself ran the PCR reads through MiXCR, one entry per CDR3 protein. This table holds hundreds of thousands of distinct CDR3 sequences, 15% to 20% found once. The sample was PBMCs, mostly from graft donor cells, taken 360 days after TCRalphabeta/CD19-depleted stem cell transplant. The origin of this receptor is a boy in the first two years of life who had a stem cell transplant for Wiskott-Aldrich syndrome, so the T cells may come from the graft donor. This chain joins TRBV4-3 and TRBJ2-3; TRBD2 is a possible D gene (5 bases). Here the CDR3 reads CASSQEDRWRKARTDTQYF. The CDR3, as DNA: TGCGCCAGCAGCCAAGAAGATCGGTGGAGGAAAGCGCGCACAGATACGCAGTATTTT.